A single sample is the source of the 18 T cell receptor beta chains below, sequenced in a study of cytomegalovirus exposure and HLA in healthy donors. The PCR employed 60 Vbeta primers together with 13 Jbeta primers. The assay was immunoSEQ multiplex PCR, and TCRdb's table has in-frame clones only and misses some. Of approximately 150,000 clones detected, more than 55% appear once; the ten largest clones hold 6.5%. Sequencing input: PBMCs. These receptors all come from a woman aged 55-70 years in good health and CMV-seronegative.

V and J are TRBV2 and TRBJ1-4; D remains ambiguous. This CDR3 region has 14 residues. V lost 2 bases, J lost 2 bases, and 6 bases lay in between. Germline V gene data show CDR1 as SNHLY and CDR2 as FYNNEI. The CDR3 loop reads CASSETGTNEKLFF. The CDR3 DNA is TGTGCCAGCAGTGAAACGGGGACTAATGAAAAACTGTTTTTT.

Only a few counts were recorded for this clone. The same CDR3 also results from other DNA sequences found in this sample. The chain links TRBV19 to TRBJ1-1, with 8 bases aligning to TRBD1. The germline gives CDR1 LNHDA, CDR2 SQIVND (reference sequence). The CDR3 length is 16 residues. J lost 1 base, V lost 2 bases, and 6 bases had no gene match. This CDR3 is CASSIIRQGRNTEAFF. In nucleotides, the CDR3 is TGTGCCAGTAGTATAATCCGACAGGGGAGGAACACTGAAGCTTTCTTT.

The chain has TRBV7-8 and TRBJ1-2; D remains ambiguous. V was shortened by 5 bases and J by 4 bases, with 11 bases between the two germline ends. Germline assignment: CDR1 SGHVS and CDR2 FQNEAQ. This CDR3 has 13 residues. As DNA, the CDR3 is TGTGCCAGCAGCGGCCAGGTACTCTATGGCTACACCTTC. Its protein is CASSGQVLYGYTF.

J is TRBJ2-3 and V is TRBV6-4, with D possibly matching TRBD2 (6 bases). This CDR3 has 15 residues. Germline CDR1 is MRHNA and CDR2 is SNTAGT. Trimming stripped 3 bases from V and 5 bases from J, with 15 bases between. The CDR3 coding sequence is TGTGCCAGCAGTGAAGAGGATAGCGGTCGAGATACGCAGTATTTT. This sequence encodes CASSEEDSGRDTQYF.

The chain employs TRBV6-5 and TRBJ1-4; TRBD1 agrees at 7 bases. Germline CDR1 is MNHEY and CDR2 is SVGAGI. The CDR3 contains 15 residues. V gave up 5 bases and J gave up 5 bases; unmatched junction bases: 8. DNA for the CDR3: TGTGCCAGCAGTAAAAGGACAGGAACGAATGAAAAACTGTTTTTT. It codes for CASSKRTGTNEKLFF.

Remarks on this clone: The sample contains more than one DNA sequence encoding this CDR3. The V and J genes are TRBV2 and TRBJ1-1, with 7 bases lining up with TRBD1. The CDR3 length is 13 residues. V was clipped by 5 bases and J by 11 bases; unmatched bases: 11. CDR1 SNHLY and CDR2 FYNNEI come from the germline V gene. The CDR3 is CASSRTVQGEAFF. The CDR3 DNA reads TGTGCCAGCAGTCGGACAGTGCAGGGGGAGGCTTTCTTT.

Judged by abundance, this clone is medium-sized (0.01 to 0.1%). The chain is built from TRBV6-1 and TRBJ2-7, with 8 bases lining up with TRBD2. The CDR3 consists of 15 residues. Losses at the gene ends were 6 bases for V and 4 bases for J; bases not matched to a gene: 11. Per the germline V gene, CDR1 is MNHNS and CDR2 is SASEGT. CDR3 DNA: TGTGCCAGCAGCCGAAATAGCGGGATCTCATACGAGCAGTACTTC. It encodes CASSRNSGISYEQYF.

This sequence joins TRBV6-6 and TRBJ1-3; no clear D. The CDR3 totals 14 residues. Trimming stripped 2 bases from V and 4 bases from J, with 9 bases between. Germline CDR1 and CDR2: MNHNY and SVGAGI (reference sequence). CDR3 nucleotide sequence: TGTGCCAGCAGTTACAGCTTATACGGAAACACCATATATTTT. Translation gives CASSYSLYGNTIYF.

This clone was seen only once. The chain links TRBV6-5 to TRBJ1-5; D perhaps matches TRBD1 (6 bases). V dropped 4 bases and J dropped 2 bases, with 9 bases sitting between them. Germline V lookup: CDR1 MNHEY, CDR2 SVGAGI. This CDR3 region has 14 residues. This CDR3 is CASSSGGGNQPQHF. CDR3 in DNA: TGTGCCAGCAGTTCGGGGGGCGGCAATCAGCCCCAGCATTTT.

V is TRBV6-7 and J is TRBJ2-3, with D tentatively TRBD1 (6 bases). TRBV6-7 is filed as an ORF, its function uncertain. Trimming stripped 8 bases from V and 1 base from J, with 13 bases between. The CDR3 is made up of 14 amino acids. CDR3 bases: TGTGCCAGCCGCCGCGAGGGGGGCACAGATACGCAGTATTTT. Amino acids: CASRREGGTDTQYF.

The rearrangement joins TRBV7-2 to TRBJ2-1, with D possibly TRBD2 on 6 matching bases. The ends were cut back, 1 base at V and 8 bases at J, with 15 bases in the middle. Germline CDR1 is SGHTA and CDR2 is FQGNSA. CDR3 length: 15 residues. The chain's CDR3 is CASSLVVGSIDEQFF. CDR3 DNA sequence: TGTGCCAGCAGCTTAGTTGTCGGGAGTATCGATGAGCAGTTCTTC.

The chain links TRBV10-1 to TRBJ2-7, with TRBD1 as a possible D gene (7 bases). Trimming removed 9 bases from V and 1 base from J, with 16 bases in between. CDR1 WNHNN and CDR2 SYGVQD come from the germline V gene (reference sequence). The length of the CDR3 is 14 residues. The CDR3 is CARAGQLVSYEQYF. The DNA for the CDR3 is TGCGCCAGGGCGGGACAGCTAGTTTCCTACGAGCAGTACTTC.

The CDR3, as DNA: TGTGCCAGCAGTGAAACCTACACAGATACGCAGTATTTT. Translation gives CASSETYTDTQYF. V gene TRBV25-1 combines with J gene TRBJ2-3; D is unclear. The germline gives CDR1 MGHDK, CDR2 SYGVNS. The CDR3 totals 13 residues. V lost 2 bases and J 2 bases, leaving 5 bases between the germline ends.

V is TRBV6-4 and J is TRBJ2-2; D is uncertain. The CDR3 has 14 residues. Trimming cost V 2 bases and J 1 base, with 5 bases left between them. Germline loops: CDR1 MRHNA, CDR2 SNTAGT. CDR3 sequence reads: CASSDGLNTGELFF. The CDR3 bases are TGTGCCAGCAGTGACGGCCTGAACACCGGGGAGCTGTTTTTT.

The CDR3 region has the DNA TGTGCCAGCAGCCCCCAGACAGGGCACTATGGCTACACCTTC. Its translation is CASSPQTGHYGYTF. The V call is TRBV11-3, the J call TRBJ1-2; TRBD1 aligns across 7 bases. V shed 5 bases and J 3 bases; nucleotides not matched to a gene: 6. This CDR3 has 14 amino acids. Germline-derived CDR1 and CDR2 are SGHNT and YENEEA.

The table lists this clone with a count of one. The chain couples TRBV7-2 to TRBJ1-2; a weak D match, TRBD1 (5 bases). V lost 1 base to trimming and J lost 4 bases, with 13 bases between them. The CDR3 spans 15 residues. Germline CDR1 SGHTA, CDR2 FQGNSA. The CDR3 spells CASSLVFRAGYGYTF. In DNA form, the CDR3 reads TGTGCCAGCAGCTTAGTTTTCAGGGCTGGCTATGGCTACACCTTC.

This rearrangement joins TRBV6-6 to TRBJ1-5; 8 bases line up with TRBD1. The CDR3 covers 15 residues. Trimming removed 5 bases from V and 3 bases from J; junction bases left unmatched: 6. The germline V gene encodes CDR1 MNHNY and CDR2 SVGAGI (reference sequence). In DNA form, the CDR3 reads TGTGCCAGCAGTCTCAGGACAGGGAACAATCAGCCCCAGCATTTT. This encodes CASSLRTGNNQPQHF.

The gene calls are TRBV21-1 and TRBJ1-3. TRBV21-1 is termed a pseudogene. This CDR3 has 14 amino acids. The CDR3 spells CASNPGRSGNTIYF. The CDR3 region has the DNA TGTGCCAGCAACCCAGGGAGGTCTGGAAACACCATATATTTT.